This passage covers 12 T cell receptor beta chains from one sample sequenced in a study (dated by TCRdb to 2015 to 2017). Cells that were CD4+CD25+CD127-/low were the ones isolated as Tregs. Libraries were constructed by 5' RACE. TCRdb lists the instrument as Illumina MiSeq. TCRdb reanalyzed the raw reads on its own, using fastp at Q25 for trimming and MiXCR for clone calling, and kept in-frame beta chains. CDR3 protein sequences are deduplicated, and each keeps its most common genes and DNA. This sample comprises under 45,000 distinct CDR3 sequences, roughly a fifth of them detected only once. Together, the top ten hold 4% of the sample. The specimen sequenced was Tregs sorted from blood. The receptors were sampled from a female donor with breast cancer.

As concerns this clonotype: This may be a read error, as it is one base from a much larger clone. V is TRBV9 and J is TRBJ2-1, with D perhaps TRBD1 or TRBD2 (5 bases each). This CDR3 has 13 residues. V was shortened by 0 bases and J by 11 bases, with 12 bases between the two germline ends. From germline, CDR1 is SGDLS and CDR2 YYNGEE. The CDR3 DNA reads TGTGCCAGCAGCGTAGGAGGGGTTCATAAGCAGTTCTTC. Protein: CASSVGGVHKQFF.

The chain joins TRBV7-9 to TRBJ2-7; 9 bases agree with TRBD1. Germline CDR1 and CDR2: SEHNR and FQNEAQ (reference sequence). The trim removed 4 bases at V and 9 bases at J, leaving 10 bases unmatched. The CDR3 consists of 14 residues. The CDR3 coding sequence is TGTGCCAGCAGCTCACAGGGGGCGCGGAATGGGCAGTACTTC. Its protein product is CASSSQGARNGQYF.

CDR3 sequence reads: CASSLAVGRTYEQYF. The CDR3 coding sequence is TGTGCCAGCAGCTTAGCGGTTGGCAGAACCTACGAGCAGTACTTC. The genes are TRBV7-8 and TRBJ2-7; D is undetermined. Trimming removed 0 bases from V and 2 bases from J, with 11 bases in between. The CDR3 extends over 15 amino acids. The V gene's germline CDR1 is SGHVS and CDR2 FQNEAQ.

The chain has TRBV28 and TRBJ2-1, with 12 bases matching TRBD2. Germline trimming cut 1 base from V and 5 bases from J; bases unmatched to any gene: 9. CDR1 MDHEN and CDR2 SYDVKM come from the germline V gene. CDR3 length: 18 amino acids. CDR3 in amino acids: CASSLFRATSGSHNEQFF. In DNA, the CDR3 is TGTGCCAGCAGTTTATTTCGGGCGACTAGCGGGAGTCACAATGAGCAGTTCTTC.

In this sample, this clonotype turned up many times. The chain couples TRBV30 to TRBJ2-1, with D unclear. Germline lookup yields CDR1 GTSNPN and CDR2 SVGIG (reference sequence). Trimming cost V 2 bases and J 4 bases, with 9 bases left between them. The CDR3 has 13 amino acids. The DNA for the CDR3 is TGTGCCTGGAGTTACGACGGATACAATGAGCAGTTCTTC. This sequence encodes CAWSYDGYNEQFF.

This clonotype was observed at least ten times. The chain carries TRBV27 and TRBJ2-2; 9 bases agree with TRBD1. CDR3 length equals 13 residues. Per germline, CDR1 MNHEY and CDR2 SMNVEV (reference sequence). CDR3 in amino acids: CAPGQGNTGELFF. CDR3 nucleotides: TGTGCGCCGGGACAGGGGAACACCGGGGAGCTGTTTTTT.

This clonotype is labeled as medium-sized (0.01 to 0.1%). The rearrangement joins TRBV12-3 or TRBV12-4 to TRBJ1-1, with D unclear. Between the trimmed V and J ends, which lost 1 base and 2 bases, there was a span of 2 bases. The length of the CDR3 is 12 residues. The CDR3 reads CASSLDNTEAFF. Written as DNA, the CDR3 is TGTGCCAGCAGTTTAGATAACACTGAAGCTTTCTTT.

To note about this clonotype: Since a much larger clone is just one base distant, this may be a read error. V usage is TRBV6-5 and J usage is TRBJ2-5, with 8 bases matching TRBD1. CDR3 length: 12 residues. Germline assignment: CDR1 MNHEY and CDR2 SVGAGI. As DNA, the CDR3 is TGTTCCAGCCGACAGGGGCAAGAGACCCAGTACTTC. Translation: CSSRQGQETQYF.

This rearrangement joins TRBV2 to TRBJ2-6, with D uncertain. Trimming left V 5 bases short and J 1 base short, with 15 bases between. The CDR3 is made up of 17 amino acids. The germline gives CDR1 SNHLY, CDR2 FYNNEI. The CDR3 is CASSPTPSGSGANVLTF. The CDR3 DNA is TGTGCCAGCAGTCCTACCCCGTCCGGGTCTGGGGCCAACGTCCTGACTTTC.

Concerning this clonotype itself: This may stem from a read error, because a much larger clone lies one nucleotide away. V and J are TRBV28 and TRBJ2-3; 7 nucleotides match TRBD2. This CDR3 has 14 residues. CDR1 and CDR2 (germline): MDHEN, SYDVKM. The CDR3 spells CASRLSRELDTQYF. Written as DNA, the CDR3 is TGTGCCAGCAGATTATCGCGGGAGTTGGATACGCAGTATTTT.

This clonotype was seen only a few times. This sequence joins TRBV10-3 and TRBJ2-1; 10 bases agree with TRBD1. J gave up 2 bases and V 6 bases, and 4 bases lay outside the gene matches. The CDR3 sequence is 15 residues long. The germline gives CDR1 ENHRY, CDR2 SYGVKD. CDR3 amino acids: CAIRSDRGPYNEQFF. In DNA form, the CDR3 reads TGTGCCATCAGATCCGACAGGGGGCCCTACAATGAGCAGTTCTTC.

CDR3 sequence reads: CASSQGSQGLSEQYF. The CDR3 DNA is TGTGCCAGCAGCCAAGGTTCGCAGGGGTTGAGTGAGCAGTACTTC. The chain recombines TRBV4-2 with TRBJ2-7; a possible D gene is TRBD1 (6 bases). This CDR3 region has 15 residues. Trimming left V 1 base short and J 7 bases short, with 17 bases between. The germline CDR1 and CDR2 sequences are LGHNA and YNFKEQ.